This T cell receptor beta chain came from a study of regulatory T cells in long-lasting Graves disease. At the level of the study: Those with persistent Graves' disease had received antithyroid drugs for over 5 years with positive TSH receptor antibodies. Study-level points and caveats: TRBV28, TRBJ1-2 and TRBJ2-5 were segments that persistent disease favored.

A word on this clonotype: Its antigen remains unidentified.

Time point noted: persistent/refractory GD, antithyroid drugs over 5 years with positive TRAb. PBMC-extracted RNA yielded the TCR library. V was clipped by 6 bases and J by 1 base; unmatched bases: 6. The CDR3 runs 17 residues. Germline V gene lookup returns CDR1 LNHDA and CDR2 SQIVND (reference sequence). Relying on iRepertoire HTBI primers and Arm-PCR of CDR3 regions, the team built TCR beta libraries. Original processing notes: Identified across the samples were some 67 TRBV segments and 14 TRBJ segments. TCRdb re-derived calls from the multiplex PCR reads in MiXCR, one entry per CDR3 protein. The V and J calls, along with clone size, are taken from TCRdb and not from the paper's own processing. Of about 430,000 distinct CDR3 sequences in the sample, under 25% were seen once.

The sequences come from peripheral blood mononuclear cells (PBMCs), collected when the disease was refractory, from a patient treated with antithyroid drugs. V usage is TRBV19 and J usage is TRBJ2-2, with TRBD2 matching 12 bases. This TCR was recovered from a female donor with Graves disease. CDR3 nucleotide sequence: TGTGCCAGTAGAAAGACTAGCGGGAGTTTGAACACCGGGGAGCTGTTTTTT. The encoded protein is CASRKTSGSLNTGELFF.